The 22 T cell receptor beta chains in this list originate from one sample, sequenced in a study of molecular identifiers for immune sequencing clone quantification. MiXCR, run by TCRdb on the PCR reads, gives a single entry per CDR3 protein. Here the sample spans about 640,000 distinct CDR3 sequences, just under 20% being singletons. Sequencing was carried out using naive CD8+ T cells from blood, with Jurkat cell RNA spiked in. The subset: FACS-sorted CD8+CD4-CCR7+CD45RA+ naive T cells. These receptors originate from a human donor in good health. Some libraries in this study had Jurkat cell RNA spiked in.

The chain uses TRBV27 and TRBJ2-7; D is ambiguous. The CDR3 covers 14 residues. Trimming removed 4 bases at V and 2 bases at J, with 12 bases between. CDR1 and CDR2 (germline): MNHEY, SMNVEV (reference sequence). This CDR3 reads CASSSLRQAYEQYF. CDR3 nucleotides: TGTGCCAGCAGTTCCTTAAGGCAGGCCTACGAGCAGTACTTC.

This clonotype was detected ten times or more. The chain joins TRBV6-1 to TRBJ1-2; D gene uncertain. Between the trimmed V and J ends, which lost 3 bases and 4 bases, there was a span of 6 bases. This CDR3 contains 12 residues. Germline values: CDR1 MNHNS, CDR2 SASEGT. CDR3 sequence: CASSEGSYGYTF. In DNA form, the CDR3 reads TGTGCCAGCAGTGAGGGTAGCTATGGCTACACCTTC.

This clonotype has at least ten counts. This chain uses TRBV29-1 with TRBJ2-1; possibly TRBD2 for D (6 bases). The germline V gene has CDR1 SQVTM and CDR2 ANQGSEA. Trimming pared 0 bases from V and 6 bases from J, leaving 21 bases between. The CDR3 extends over 17 amino acids. The CDR3 DNA follows: TGCAGCGTTGAAGATCGGGAGCGCTCGACCACCGGCAATGAGCAGTTCTTC. Translated: CSVEDRERSTTGNEQFF.

Ten or more counts support this clonotype. The rearrangement joins TRBV12-3 or TRBV12-4 to TRBJ2-3; perhaps D is TRBD1 or TRBD2 (7 bases each). The CDR3 has 16 residues. V was shortened by 6 bases and J by 2 bases, with 18 bases between the two germline ends. The CDR3 sequence is CASSRGRGGSTDTQYF. For the CDR3, the DNA is TGTGCCAGCAGCCGGGGCAGGGGGGGATCCACAGATACGCAGTATTTT.

The CDR3 loop reads CASSQEVGGLNTGELFF. Written as DNA, the CDR3 is TGCGCCAGCAGCCAAGAAGTAGGGGGACTGAACACCGGGGAGCTGTTTTTT. The V gene is TRBV4-3, the J gene TRBJ2-2; perhaps D is TRBD1 or TRBD2 (6 bases each). Trimming cost V 0 bases and J 1 base, with 12 bases left between them. CDR1 and CDR2 (germline): LGHNA, YSLEER. This CDR3 contains 17 residues.

A note on this clonotype: The conserved phenylalanine or tryptophan normally closing the CDR3 is absent here, so this likely arose from a read error. V and J are TRBV20-1 and TRBJ2-1; D tentatively reads TRBD1 or TRBD2 (5 bases each). V gave up 0 bases and J gave up 5 bases, with 11 bases separating them. In germline, CDR1 is DFQATT, CDR2 SNEGSKA (reference sequence). The CDR3 covers 14 residues. The CDR3 coding sequence is TGCAGTGCTAGAGAACTGGGGGTTGACAATGAGCAGTTCCTC. This translates into CSARELGVDNEQFL.

This clonotype was seen more than once but under ten times. This may arise from a read error, as a much more abundant clone is one base away. V gene TRBV4-1 combines with J gene TRBJ2-7; D might be TRBD1 (6 bases). Per germline, CDR1 MGHRA and CDR2 YSYEKL. Trimming removed 3 bases from V and 5 bases from J, with 11 bases in between. This CDR3 region has 13 residues. The CDR3 sequence is CASSQGRGHEQYF. CDR3 DNA sequence: TGCGCCAGCAGCCAGGGCAGGGGTCACGAGCAGTACTTC.

This clonotype was counted at least ten times. This chain joins TRBV20-1 and TRBJ2-7; D is unclear. Germline V gene data show CDR1 as DFQATT and CDR2 as SNEGSKA (reference sequence). The CDR3 loop spans 14 amino acids. V lost 6 bases and J lost 0, with 15 bases in between. The CDR3 DNA reads TGCAGTGCCCTAACCCCTATGAGCTCCTACGAGCAGTACTTC. Protein sequence: CSALTPMSSYEQYF.

Worth noting for this clonotype: Since a much larger clone is just one base distant, this may be a read error. The V call is TRBV7-9, the J call TRBJ1-2; D gene unclear. CDR1 is SEHNR, CDR2 FQNEAQ, per germline (reference sequence). V lost 7 bases and J 7 bases, leaving 13 bases between the germline ends. There are 12 residues in the CDR3. The CDR3 nucleotides read TGTGCCAGCACACCACTGGGGTCTGGCTACACCTTC. Protein: CASTPLGSGYTF.

On this clonotype: The junction and the germline gene differ at one end; a read error may be behind it. The chain is built from TRBV11-3 and TRBJ2-2; possibly TRBD1 for D (6 bases). Germline assignment: CDR1 SGHNT and CDR2 YENEEA. This CDR3 spans 16 amino acids. The CDR3 loop reads CASSPRDNANAGELFF. CDR3 DNA: TGTGCCAGCAGCCCTCGGGACAACGCGAACGCCGGGGAGCTGTTTTTT.

This clonotype was observed many times. The DNA of the CDR3 is TGTGCCAGCAGCTTCGGGGTTAGACAGCCCCAGCATTTT. The encoded protein is CASSFGVRQPQHF. The V call is TRBV13, the J call TRBJ1-5; no definite D call. CDR1 and CDR2 from the germline V gene are PRHDT and FYEKMQ (reference sequence). The CDR3 is 13 amino acids. V was cut by 3 bases and J by 7 bases, with 10 bases left in between.

At least ten counts were recorded for this clonotype. The chain is built from TRBV12-3 or TRBV12-4 and TRBJ1-5; weak D call: TRBD1 (6 bases). The length of the CDR3 is 15 residues. Trimming cost V 4 bases and J 10 bases, with 20 bases left between them. CDR3 residues: CASSSLDFAGAPQHF. Here the CDR3 DNA reads TGTGCCAGCAGTTCTCTAGATTTCGCAGGGGCACCCCAGCATTTT.

A remark on this clonotype: The junction does not match germline at one end; this may be a read error. The chain is built from TRBV19 and TRBJ2-7; tentatively, D is TRBD1 or TRBD2 (5 bases each). Germline loops: CDR1 LNHDA, CDR2 SQIVND (reference sequence). This CDR3 has 13 residues. The CDR3: CARSINEGFEQYF. As DNA, the CDR3 is TGTGCCCGTAGTATAAACGAGGGGTTTGAGCAGTACTTC.

This clonotype was seen more than once but under ten times. This chain joins TRBV12-3 or TRBV12-4 and TRBJ1-5; weak D call: TRBD1 (6 bases). CDR3 size: 15 residues. V lost 3 bases to trimming and J lost 0 bases, with 9 bases between them. This chain's CDR3 is CASSLARGSNQPQHF. The CDR3 DNA is TGTGCCAGCAGTTTGGCCAGGGGTAGCAATCAGCCCCAGCATTTT.

The V and J genes are TRBV11-3 and TRBJ2-2, with D hard to call. V was pared by 5 bases and J by 2 bases, with 12 bases between. Germline V gene lookup returns CDR1 SGHNT and CDR2 YENEEA. The CDR3 is 15 amino acids. CDR3 DNA sequence: TGTGCCAGCAGCGTAAGAGGCACTAACACCGGGGAGCTGTTTTTT. This translates into CASSVRGTNTGELFF.

This clonotype appeared many times. This chain links TRBV7-9 with TRBJ1-1; possibly TRBD1 for D (6 bases). This CDR3 region has 16 residues. CDR1 is SEHNR and CDR2 is FQNEAQ in the germline V gene (reference sequence). V was cut by 5 bases and J by 0 bases, with 16 bases left in between. Here the CDR3 reads CASSLPLTGMNTEAFF. The CDR3 bases are TGTGCCAGCAGCCTCCCGTTGACAGGTATGAACACTGAAGCTTTCTTT.

This clonotype was detected only a few times. This CDR3 reads CASSPPAGSGSTDTQYF. CDR3 DNA: TGTGCCAGCAGCCCCCCCGCAGGTAGCGGGAGCACAGATACGCAGTATTTT. The rearrangement joins TRBV13 to TRBJ2-3; 7 bases are shared with TRBD2. Trimming cost V 5 bases and J 0 bases; bases outside gene matches: 11. The CDR3 totals 17 residues. The germline CDR1 and CDR2 sequences are PRHDT and FYEKMQ (reference sequence).

This clonotype was detected ten times or more. In DNA form, the CDR3 reads TGTGCCAGCAGCCAAGATCTCGGCAGGGGAAGTTACGAGCAGTACTTC. Protein sequence: CASSQDLGRGSYEQYF. The chain uses TRBV3-1 and TRBJ2-7; tentatively, D is TRBD1 (6 bases). V gave up 0 bases and J gave up 4 bases, with 16 bases separating them. Germline CDR1 is LGHDT and CDR2 is YNNKEL (reference sequence). The CDR3 is 16 amino acids.

The gene calls are TRBV7-9 and TRBJ1-2; a possible D gene is TRBD1 (5 bases). In germline, CDR1 is SEHNR, CDR2 FQNEAQ (reference sequence). The V end lost 4 bases, the J end lost 7 bases, and 10 bases lay between the germline ends. This CDR3 region has 12 residues. In DNA, the CDR3 is TGTGCCAGCAGCTCCCGGGACTCTGGCTACACCTTC. Its translation is CASSSRDSGYTF.

This clonotype was found a few times. The V gene is TRBV6-6, the J gene TRBJ2-7, with 9 bases lining up with TRBD1. The J segment lost 2 bases and the V segment lost 1 base, leaving 6 bases of the junction unmatched. Per germline, CDR1 MNHNY and CDR2 SVGAGI (reference sequence). This CDR3 has 16 residues. DNA of the CDR3: TGTGCCAGCAGTTACTTTTCGAGACAGGGGGCCTACGAGCAGTACTTC. As protein: CASSYFSRQGAYEQYF.

There are many counts of this clonotype. This rearrangement joins TRBV28 to TRBJ2-3, with TRBD2 matching over 12 bases. Losses at the gene ends were 6 bases for V and 5 bases for J; bases not matched to a gene: 6. This CDR3 has 15 amino acids. CDR1 and CDR2 (germline): MDHEN, SYDVKM. CDR3 loop: CASSQGLAGRDTQYF. CDR3 DNA sequence: TGTGCCAGCAGCCAAGGACTAGCGGGAAGAGATACGCAGTATTTT.

Ten or more counts support this clonotype. J is TRBJ2-6 and V is TRBV4-3; TRBD1 might be the D (7 bases). The CDR3 covers 19 residues. Germline-derived CDR1 and CDR2 are LGHNA and YSLEER. V was shortened by 1 base and J by 1 base, with 17 bases between the two germline ends. The CDR3 DNA reads as TGCGCCAGCAGCCAAGGTGGCAGATCAGGGGGGTCTGGGGCCAACGTCCTGACTTTC. Translation: CASSQGGRSGGSGANVLTF.